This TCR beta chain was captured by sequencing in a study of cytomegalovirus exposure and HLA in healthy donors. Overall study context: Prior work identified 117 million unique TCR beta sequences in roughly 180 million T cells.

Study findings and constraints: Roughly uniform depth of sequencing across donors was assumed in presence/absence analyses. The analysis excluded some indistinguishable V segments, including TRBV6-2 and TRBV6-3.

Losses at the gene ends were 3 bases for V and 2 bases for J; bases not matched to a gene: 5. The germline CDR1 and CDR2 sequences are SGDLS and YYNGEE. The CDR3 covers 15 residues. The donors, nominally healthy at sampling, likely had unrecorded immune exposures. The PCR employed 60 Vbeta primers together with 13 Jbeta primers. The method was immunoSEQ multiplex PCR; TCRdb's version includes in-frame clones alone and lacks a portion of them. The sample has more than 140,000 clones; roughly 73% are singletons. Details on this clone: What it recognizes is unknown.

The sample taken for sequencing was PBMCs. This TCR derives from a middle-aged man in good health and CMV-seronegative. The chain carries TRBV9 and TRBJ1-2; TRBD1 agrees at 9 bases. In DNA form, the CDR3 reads TGTGCCAGCAGCGCCCCGGGACAGGGAAACTATGGCTACACCTTC. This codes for CASSAPGQGNYGYTF. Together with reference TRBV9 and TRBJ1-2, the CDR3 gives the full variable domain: DSGVTQTPKHLITATGQRVTLRCSPRSGDLSVYWYQQSLDQGLQFLIQYYNGEERAKGNILERFSAQQFPDLHSELNLSSLELGDSALYFCASSAPGQGNYGYTFGSGTRLTVV.